This TCR beta chain was recorded in a study of Ad26.COV2.S vaccination and SARS-CoV-2 variants. Study observations and caveats: Reported post-vaccination CD8+ and CD4+ T cell responses to spike showed substantial breadth. Compared with placebo recipients, vaccine recipients had higher spike-specific TCR breadth.

In regard to this clone: Its cognate antigen is unknown.

As to treatment: over 15 received Ad26.COV2.S at low or high dose, single or two shots; 5 received placebo; per-sample allocation not given. The study sampled participants on day 63 after the first vaccine or placebo injection. Donor was an adult aged 18-55 years in Boston. It was Wuhan-strain SARS-CoV-2 spike that the Ad26 vaccine vector expressed. Assay: immunoSEQ multiplex PCR; the TCRdb copy retains only in-frame clones and omits some. This table holds about 440,000 clones, around 90% found once. The sequencing used peripheral blood, collected in a trial of Ad26.COV2.S vaccine versus placebo. This clonotype was sampled from a person between 18 and 59 years old who received the Ad26.COV2.S COVID-19 vaccine or a placebo.

The CDR3 DNA reads TGTGCCAGCAGCGCCAGCGGGGGCTTAGGGGGCAATGAGCAGTTCTTC. Translation: CASSASGGLGGNEQFF. The chain couples TRBV7-6 to TRBJ2-1, with 8 bases lining up with TRBD2. This CDR3 contains 16 residues. J was trimmed by 6 bases and V by 5 bases; bases with no gene match: 12. CDR1 is SGHVS, CDR2 FNYEAQ, per germline.